Below are 30 T cell receptor beta chains sequenced from a single sample in a study of cytomegalovirus exposure and HLA in healthy donors. Primers for the PCR totalled 60 Vbeta and 13 Jbeta. Clones were sequenced by immunoSEQ multiplex PCR, and TCRdb holds only the in-frame ones, with some missing. In the table there are 130,000 to 150,000 clones, roughly 9.4% of which are singletons. Input material: PBMCs. These receptors all stem from a male donor in good health and CMV-seronegative.

This clone was picked up a small number of times. The V call is TRBV28, the J call TRBJ2-7, with a tentative D call TRBD1 (5 bases). This CDR3 is 13 amino acids long. Per the germline V gene, CDR1 is MDHEN and CDR2 is SYDVKM. Trimming cost V 1 base and J 7 bases, with 11 bases left between them. The CDR3 DNA reads TGTGCCAGCAGTTTATCGGCTAACAGGGAGCAGTACTTC. Protein sequence: CASSLSANREQYF.

V is TRBV7-9 and J is TRBJ2-7; TRBD2 aligns across 10 bases. Trimming removed 3 bases from V and 2 bases from J; junction bases left unmatched: 1. The CDR3 sequence is 14 residues long. CDR1 is SEHNR, CDR2 FQNEAQ, per germline (reference sequence). This chain's CDR3 is CASSFGTSAYEQYF. The CDR3 bases are TGTGCCAGCAGCTTCGGGACTAGCGCCTACGAGCAGTACTTC.

The chain employs TRBV4-1 and TRBJ2-4; possibly TRBD1 for D (5 bases). This CDR3 region has 17 residues. Germline lookup yields CDR1 MGHRA and CDR2 YSYEKL. The ends were cut back, 1 base at V and 0 bases at J, with 13 bases in the middle. CDR3 residues: CASSQGTDRLAKNIQYF. CDR3 bases: TGCGCCAGCAGCCAAGGTACAGACAGACTAGCCAAAAACATTCAGTACTTC.

The sample holds a few counts of this clone. The chain employs TRBV5-1 and TRBJ1-5; D gene unclear. From germline, CDR1 is SGHRS and CDR2 YFSETQ. V dropped 0 bases and J dropped 2 bases, with 6 bases sitting between them. The CDR3 is 14 amino acids. In nucleotides, the CDR3 is TGCGCCAGCAGCTTGGGGTTAGGCAATCAGCCCCAGCATTTT. It codes for CASSLGLGNQPQHF.

This clone was detected only a few times. The CDR3 loop is CASSFLARQNTEAFF. The CDR3 bases are TGTGCCAGCAGCTTTCTTGCCAGGCAGAACACTGAAGCTTTCTTT. The chain employs TRBV5-6 and TRBJ1-1, with D unclear. With 2 bases removed from V and 1 base from J, the gap between germline ends came to 12 bases. The CDR3 is 15 residues long. Germline V CDR1 and CDR2: SGHDT, YYEEEE.

This clone was seen more than once but under ten times. This chain joins TRBV19 and TRBJ1-6; TRBD1 aligns across 9 bases. Germline CDR1 LNHDA, CDR2 SQIVND (reference sequence). Trimming at V came to 6 bases and at J to 9 bases, leaving 9 bases not matched to a gene. This CDR3 region has 15 residues. Written as DNA, the CDR3 is TGTGCCAGTAGCCCGCCGGGACAGGGCAGTTCACCCCTCCACTTT. As protein: CASSPPGQGSSPLHF.

The J gene is TRBJ2-1, the V gene TRBV14; 8 bases match TRBD1. Germline V lookup: CDR1 SGHDN, CDR2 FVKESK. The CDR3 loop spans 16 amino acids. The J segment lost 2 bases and the V segment lost 4 bases, leaving 7 bases of the junction unmatched. The CDR3 reads CASSRKWDRPYNEQFF. CDR3 nucleotides: TGTGCCAGCAGCCGGAAGTGGGACAGGCCCTACAATGAGCAGTTCTTC. Full variable domain (remainder filled in from reference TRBV14 and TRBJ2-1): EAGVTQFPSHSVIEKGQTVTLRCDPISGHDNLYWYRRVMGKEIKFLLHFVKESKQDESGMPNNRFLAERTGGTYSTLKVQPAELEDSGVYFCASSRKWDRPYNEQFFGPGTRLTVL.

Only a few counts were recorded for this clone. V and J are TRBV7-2 and TRBJ2-2, with 7 bases that match TRBD1. Germline CDR1 SGHTA, CDR2 FQGNSA. V was clipped by 2 bases and J by 2 bases; unmatched bases: 5. This CDR3 has 16 residues. The DNA of the CDR3 is TGTGCCAGCAGCTTATTTGGGACAGCTAACACCGGGGAGCTGTTTTTT. It yields the protein CASSLFGTANTGELFF.

This clone has just a few counts. This chain connects TRBV4-1 to TRBJ1-4, with D hard to call. The CDR3 covers 16 residues. CDR1 MGHRA and CDR2 YSYEKL come from the germline V gene. The germline V and J ends were trimmed by 2 bases and 3 bases, with 13 bases remaining between them. CDR3 DNA: TGCGCCAGCAGCCAATGGGCCTCCGGGGCTAATGAAAAACTGTTTTTT. This gives the protein CASSQWASGANEKLFF.

The V call is TRBV28, the J call TRBJ2-5; TRBD2 is a possible D gene (5 bases). This CDR3 spans 14 amino acids. V lost 3 bases to trimming and J lost 2 bases, with 10 bases between them. The germline V gene encodes CDR1 MDHEN and CDR2 SYDVKM. CDR3 bases: TGTGCCAGCAGTTTTGATGCGGGTCAAGAGACCCAGTACTTC. Translating gives CASSFDAGQETQYF.

A few counts support this clone. The chain is built from TRBV4-3 and TRBJ2-7, with 9 bases fitting TRBD1. The CDR3 has 16 amino acids. Per the germline V gene, CDR1 is LGHNA and CDR2 is YSLEER. V lost 0 bases, J lost 3 bases, and 6 bases stayed unmatched. CDR3 region: CASSQDLWDRVYEQYF. For the CDR3, the DNA is TGCGCCAGCAGCCAAGATCTGTGGGACAGGGTCTACGAGCAGTACTTC.

A few counts support this clone. DNA for the CDR3: TGTGCCAGCAGCCAAGTCGCGGGGGGGCCCGCAGATACGCAGTATTTT. This codes for CASSQVAGGPADTQYF. The chain is built from TRBV4-2 and TRBJ2-3, with 9 bases aligning to TRBD2. CDR3 size: 16 residues. CDR1 is LGHNA, CDR2 YNFKEQ, per germline. The ends lost 1 base at V and 4 bases at J; junction bases unmatched: 6.

J is TRBJ2-7 and V is TRBV7-9; D call uncertain. CDR1 and CDR2 (germline): SEHNR, FQNEAQ (reference sequence). V was shortened by 1 base and J by 3 bases, with 7 bases between the two germline ends. There are 13 residues in the CDR3. Here the CDR3 DNA reads TGTGCCAGCAGCTTAGAACTGTACTACGAGCAGTACTTC. Translating it yields CASSLELYYEQYF.

The chain uses TRBV19 and TRBJ2-7; TRBD1 matches at 7 bases. Per germline, CDR1 LNHDA and CDR2 SQIVND (reference sequence). The CDR3 sequence is 16 residues long. Trimming removed 5 bases from V and 0 bases from J; junction bases left unmatched: 10. The CDR3 bases are TGTGCCAGTAGTTCAGACAGGGCAAAGAGCTCCTACGAGCAGTACTTC. Translated: CASSSDRAKSSYEQYF.

This clone was observed a few times. The chain employs TRBV18 and TRBJ2-5; the D gene is possibly TRBD2 (5 bases). V was cut by 3 bases and J by 1 base, with 15 bases left in between. CDR1 KGHSH and CDR2 LQKENI come from the germline V gene. The CDR3 totals 16 residues. In nucleotides, the CDR3 is TGTGCCAGCTCACCGATTAACCGGGATATCCAAGAGACCCAGTACTTC. Protein sequence: CASSPINRDIQETQYF.

V and J are TRBV28 and TRBJ1-1; 9 positions agree with TRBD1. The CDR3 loop spans 15 amino acids. J was trimmed by 1 base and V by 6 bases; bases with no gene match: 6. From germline, CDR1 is MDHEN and CDR2 SYDVKM. The CDR3 coding sequence is TGTGCCAGCAGCCCTCAACAGGGGGCGAACACTGAAGCTTTCTTT. Amino acids: CASSPQQGANTEAFF.

This clone was picked up a small number of times. This CDR3 is CASSTTGGTGELFF. The CDR3 nucleotides are TGTGCCAGCAGCACTACAGGGGGGACCGGGGAGCTGTTTTTT. V and J are TRBV7-9 and TRBJ2-2; 8 positions match TRBD1. The CDR3 loop spans 14 amino acids. The ends lost 5 bases at V and 5 bases at J; junction bases unmatched: 4. From germline, CDR1 is SEHNR and CDR2 FQNEAQ (reference sequence).

V gene TRBV5-4 combines with J gene TRBJ2-7; 11 bases agree with TRBD2. This CDR3 has 16 residues. V gave up 1 base and J gave up 4 bases; unmatched junction bases: 7. The germline gives CDR1 SGHNT, CDR2 YYREEE (reference sequence). The CDR3, as DNA: TGTGCCAGCAGCTTGAAACTAGCGGGAGTATCGTACGAGCAGTACTTC. Its protein product is CASSLKLAGVSYEQYF. The variable domain in full, with the rest retrieved from reference TRBV5-4 and TRBJ2-7, is ETGVTQSPTHLIKTRGQQVTLRCSSQSGHNTVSWYQQALGQGPQFIFQYYREEENGRGNFPPRFSGLQFPNYSSELNVNALELDDSALYLCASSLKLAGVSYEQYFGPGTRLTVT.

The gene calls are TRBV7-8 and TRBJ1-2; D might be TRBD1 (6 bases). The CDR3 covers 16 residues. The germline gives CDR1 SGHVS, CDR2 FQNEAQ. V was shortened by 5 bases and J by 4 bases, with 20 bases between the two germline ends. The CDR3 bases are TGTGCCAGCAGCCATTCGGACAGTACGTCTGCCTATGGCTACACCTTC. Translated: CASSHSDSTSAYGYTF.

The chain has TRBV25-1 and TRBJ2-1; 7 bases fit TRBD2. The CDR3 consists of 15 residues. Trimming at V came to 6 bases and at J to 2 bases, leaving 7 bases not matched to a gene. Germline V lookup: CDR1 MGHDK, CDR2 SYGVNS. CDR3 loop: CASRNGGGAYNEQFF. For the CDR3, the DNA is TGTGCCAGCAGGAACGGTGGGGGGGCCTACAATGAGCAGTTCTTC.

Only a few counts were recorded for this clone. V usage is TRBV7-2 and J usage is TRBJ2-2; D perhaps matches TRBD1 (6 bases). CDR1 is SGHTA and CDR2 is FQGNSA in the germline V gene. The CDR3 contains 15 residues. V was trimmed by 2 bases and J by 6 bases, leaving 13 bases between them. The CDR3 region is CASSLPSPGAGELFF. The CDR3 DNA sequence: TGTGCCAGCAGCTTACCTTCTCCAGGGGCCGGGGAGCTGTTTTTT.

J is TRBJ1-5 and V is TRBV5-7; D is perhaps TRBD1 (6 bases). TRBV5-7 carries the ORF label, with uncertain function. V was clipped by 9 bases and J by 0 bases, with 19 bases between them. The CDR3 runs 16 residues. CDR3 nucleotides: TGTGCCACCTGGGCAGGGGCCGGTTATAGCAATCAGCCCCAGCATTTT. It translates to CATWAGAGYSNQPQHF.

This clone has just a few counts. The V gene is TRBV5-1, the J gene TRBJ2-4, with D uncertain. V lost 5 bases, J lost 0 bases, and 27 bases lay in between. Germline V lookup: CDR1 SGHRS, CDR2 YFSETQ. CDR3 length equals 20 residues. Here the CDR3 reads CASRVGSSSVGNVAKNIQYF. CDR3 bases: TGCGCCAGCAGGGTGGGCAGCTCCTCTGTAGGAAATGTAGCCAAAAACATTCAGTACTTC. Supplemented by reference TRBV5-1 and TRBJ2-4, the full variable domain reads KAGVTQTPRYLIKTRGQQVTLSCSPISGHRSVSWYQQTPGQGLQFLFEYFSETQRNKGNFPGRFSGRQFSNSRSEMNVSTLELGDSALYLCASRVGSSSVGNVAKNIQYFGAGTRLSVL.

The chain links TRBV5-1 to TRBJ1-4, with 8 bases aligning to TRBD1. The CDR3 has 14 amino acids. V dropped 0 bases and J dropped 8; count of bases not matched to a gene: 3. CDR1 is SGHRS, CDR2 YFSETQ, per germline. The CDR3 is CASSLGQGMEKLFF. The CDR3 DNA reads TGCGCCAGCAGCTTGGGACAGGGGATGGAAAAACTGTTTTTT.

This clone has a handful of counts. The chain employs TRBV4-3 and TRBJ1-2, with D perhaps matching TRBD1 (6 bases). The CDR3 length is 18 residues. V was clipped by 1 base and J by 7 bases, with 25 bases between them. Germline CDR1 and CDR2: LGHNA and YSLEER. The CDR3 reads CASSQGVGRGSKLGGYTF. DNA of the CDR3: TGCGCCAGCAGCCAAGGGGTTGGCAGGGGAAGTAAACTTGGTGGCTACACCTTC.

In the case of this clone: The junction departs from the called germline gene at one end, perhaps through a read error. This sequence joins TRBV28 and TRBJ2-3; the match to TRBD2 covers 11 bases. The CDR3 has 14 residues. The germline V gene has CDR1 MDHEN and CDR2 SYDVKM. CDR3 DNA: TGTGCCAGCATTTTAGCGGGAGGGAGAGATACGCAGTATTTT. Amino acids: CASILAGGRDTQYF.

This clone has more than one count but fewer than ten. The V and J genes are TRBV29-1 and TRBJ1-2, with a tentative D call TRBD1 (5 bases). Between the trimmed V and J ends, which lost 4 bases and 3 bases, there was a span of 18 bases. This CDR3 contains 15 residues. In germline, CDR1 is SQVTM, CDR2 ANQGSEA. The CDR3 region is CSVVGGAQGDYGYTF. As DNA, the CDR3 is TGCAGCGTTGTCGGTGGGGCGCAGGGTGACTATGGCTACACCTTC.

The chain joins TRBV5-1 to TRBJ1-5; D unclear. Germline values: CDR1 SGHRS, CDR2 YFSETQ. The CDR3 is 15 residues long. Trimming pared 0 bases from V and 0 bases from J, leaving 7 bases between. CDR3 region: CASSLDGDSNQPQHF. CDR3 nucleotide sequence: TGCGCCAGCAGCTTGGACGGGGATAGCAATCAGCCCCAGCATTTT.

As DNA, the CDR3 is TGTGCCAGCAGCTTTGGCAGCGCTAGCACAGATACGCAGTATTTT. Translating gives CASSFGSASTDTQYF. The gene calls are TRBV7-2 and TRBJ2-3, with D uncertain. V lost 3 bases and J 0 bases, leaving 10 bases between the germline ends. This CDR3 contains 15 residues. Germline V gene data show CDR1 as SGHTA and CDR2 as FQGNSA.

This clone has just a few counts. The chain carries TRBV29-1 and TRBJ1-2; D is ambiguous. The germline V and J ends were trimmed by 7 bases and 4 bases, with 16 bases remaining between them. The CDR3 totals 13 residues. CDR1 SQVTM and CDR2 ANQGSEA come from the germline V gene. CDR3 coding DNA: TGCAGCGCCGGAGGCTACGAGGGCTATGGCTACACCTTC. Translated: CSAGGYEGYGYTF. Full variable domain (rest looked up from reference TRBV29-1 and TRBJ1-2): SAVISQKPSRDICQRGTSLTIQCQVDSQVTMMFWYRQQPGQSLTLIATANQGSEATYESGFVIDKFPISRPNLTFSTLTVSNMSPEDSSIYLCSAGGYEGYGYTFGSGTRLTVV.